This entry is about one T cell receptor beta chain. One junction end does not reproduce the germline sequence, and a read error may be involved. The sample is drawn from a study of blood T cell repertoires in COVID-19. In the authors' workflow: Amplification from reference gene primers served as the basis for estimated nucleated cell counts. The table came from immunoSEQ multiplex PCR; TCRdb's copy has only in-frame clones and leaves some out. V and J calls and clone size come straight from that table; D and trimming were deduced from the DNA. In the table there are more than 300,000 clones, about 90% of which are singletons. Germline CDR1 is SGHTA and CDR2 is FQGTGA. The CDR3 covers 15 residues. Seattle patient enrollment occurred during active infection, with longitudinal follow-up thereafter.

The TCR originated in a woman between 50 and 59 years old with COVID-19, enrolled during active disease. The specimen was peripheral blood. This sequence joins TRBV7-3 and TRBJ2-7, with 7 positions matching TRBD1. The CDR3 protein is CASSLTGDEGYEQYF. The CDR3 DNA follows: TGTGCCAGCAGCCTAACAGGGGATGAAGGCTACGAGCAGTACTTC.